A selection of T cell receptor beta chains follows, all from one sample in a study of blood T cell repertoires in COVID-19. This table comes from immunoSEQ multiplex PCR, and its TCRdb copy is limited to in-frame clones, with some not included. The sample lists approximately 120,000 clones; about 79% were seen once. The specimen sequenced was peripheral blood. The origin of the receptors is a middle-aged man with active or convalescent COVID-19. CDR3s include the opening cysteine and the closing phenylalanine or tryptophan. D genes are given only for firm matches. A clone size is listed for some rows: how often the clone was seen (once, few, many), or a class if it is expanded.

>TRBD1|TRBV10-3|TRBJ2-7|.
TGTGCCATCTCTCCCCTTGACAGGGGCGACGAGCAGTACTTC
CAISPLDRGDEQYF
>TRBD1|TRBV30|TRBJ1-1|.
TGTGCCTGGAGTGTATGGGACAGATGGCAGTCCGCTGAAGCTTTCTTT
CAWSVWDRWQSAEAFF
>.|TRBV5-1|TRBJ2-2|.
TGCGCCAGCAGCTTGCAGGGTACCGGGGAGCTGTTTTTT
CASSLQGTGELFF
>.|TRBV18|TRBJ1-2|.
TGTGCCAGCTCGCCTGACAGTCCGCTTCTTGGCTACACCTTC
CASSPDSPLLGYTF
>.|TRBV4-2|TRBJ2-5|.
TGTGCCAGCAGCCAAGTAAGCCTTGAGCAAGAGACCCAGTACTTC
CASSQVSLEQETQYF
>TRBD1|TRBV12-3/TRBV12-4|TRBJ1-5|.
TGTGCCAGCAGCGGACAGGGGAATCAGCCCCAGCATTTT
CASSGQGNQPQHF
>.|TRBV2|TRBJ2-1|.
TGTGCCAGCAGCCCGATGGGGCTCTACAATGAGCAGTTCTTC
CASSPMGLYNEQFF
>TRBD1|TRBV6-5|TRBJ1-4|.
TGTGCCAGCATCAGAGACAGGGGAGGGGAAAAACTGTTTTTT
CASIRDRGGEKLFF
>TRBD1|TRBV11-2|TRBJ2-7|.
TGTGCCAGCAGCTGGGGGGACAGGGCCTACGAGCAGTACTTC
CASSWGDRAYEQYF
>.|TRBV15|TRBJ1-1|.
TGTGCCACCAGCAGAGATTATTGGAGTGAAGCTTTCTTT
CATSRDYWSEAFF
>TRBD1|TRBV9|TRBJ2-7|.
TGTGCCAGCAGCGTCCGTCCCGGGACAGGGGTAGACGAGCAGTACTTC
CASSVRPGTGVDEQYF
>TRBD2|TRBV6-5|TRBJ2-2|.
TGTGCCAGCAGTTTCAGCGGGAGGACGTCCGGGGAGCTGTTTTTT
CASSFSGRTSGELFF
>TRBD1|TRBV6-5|TRBJ1-6|few
TGTGCCATTGAGACAGGGGACGGCTCACCCCTCCACTTT
CAIETGDGSPLHF
>.|TRBV4-1|TRBJ1-5|.
TGCGCCAGCAGCCAAGAATCCAGGGTCAGTAGTCAGCCCCAGCATTTT
CASSQESRVSSQPQHF
>.|TRBV7-8|TRBJ1-2|few
TGTGCCAGCAGCTTAGCGCGGGGAAACTATGGCTACACCTTC
CASSLARGNYGYTF
>.|TRBV6-1|TRBJ2-1|.
TGTGCCAGCAGTGAAGCCGGGGGTACGGGAAATGAGCAGTTCTTC
CASSEAGGTGNEQFF
>TRBD2|TRBV28|TRBJ2-1|.
TGTGCCAGCAGTTTGGGACTAGCGGGAAGGAGTTCCTACAATGAGCAGTTCTTC
CASSLGLAGRSSYNEQFF
>.|TRBV28|TRBJ2-1|.
TGTGCCAGCTTTTGGGGGGGGGCAACACCCAATGAGCAGTTCTTC
CASFWGGATPNEQFF
>TRBD1|TRBV18|TRBJ2-7|.
TGTGCCAGCTCACCATCTGGGACAGCGATCTCCTACGAGCAGTACTTC
CASSPSGTAISYEQYF
>TRBD1|TRBV7-9|TRBJ1-4|.
TGTGCCAGCAGCGGGAGACAGGGAACTAATGAAAAACTGTTTTTT
CASSGRQGTNEKLFF
>TRBD1|TRBV29-1|TRBJ1-5|.
TGCAGCGCGACAGGGAATGGGCCCCAGCATTTT
CSATGNGPQHF
>.|TRBV3-1/TRBV3-2|TRBJ2-1|.
TGTGCCAGCAGTCCAGGCTGGACACGTTGGAATGAGCAGTTCTTC
CASSPGWTRWNEQFF
>TRBD2|TRBV18|TRBJ2-7|.
TGTGCCAGCTCACCTACTAGCGGGAAAGGATACGAGCAGTACTTC
CASSPTSGKGYEQYF
>TRBD1|TRBV6-5|TRBJ1-3|.
TGTGCCAGCAGTTCCACGACAGGGGTATCCGGAAACACCATATATTTT
CASSSTTGVSGNTIYF
>.|TRBV2|TRBJ1-6|.
TGTGCCAGCACTACAGAGGGGGGGCCTCACAGTAATTCACCCCTCCACTTT
CASTTEGGPHSNSPLHF
>TRBD1|TRBV5-1|TRBJ1-2|.
TGCGCCAGCAGCCCAGGGGACAGGGGTTATGATGGCTACACCTTC
CASSPGDRGYDGYTF
>.|TRBV19|TRBJ1-1|.
TGTGCCAGTAGTATCGGTGGTCAGGGGAGCACTGAAGCTTTCTTT
CASSIGGQGSTEAFF
>.|TRBV3-1/TRBV3-2|TRBJ2-7|once
TGTGCCAGCAGCCAGGGCGGGGACGGCGTCTACGAGCAGTACTTC
CASSQGGDGVYEQYF
>TRBD1|TRBV7-2|TRBJ2-6|.
TGTGCCAGCAGCACCCGGACAGGGGTCGGGGCCAACGTCCTGACTTTC
CASSTRTGVGANVLTF
>TRBD1|TRBV5-1|TRBJ2-2|.
TGCGCCAGCAGCACCACACCGGGACAGGGGGCCGGGGAGCTGTTTTTT
CASSTTPGQGAGELFF
>TRBD1|TRBV6-5|TRBJ1-4|few
TGTGCCAGCAGTAGGGGGGGACAGGGAAAAGAAAAACTGTTTTTT
CASSRGGQGKEKLFF
>.|TRBV15|TRBJ2-5|.
TGTGCCACCTGGGGCTGGGAAGAGACCCAGTACTTC
CATWGWEETQYF
>.|TRBV21-1|TRBJ2-2|few
TGTGCCAGCCGAAAACTAGCGGGGGGGCGCGGATGCGGGGAGCTGTTTTTT
CASRKLAGGRGCGELFF
>.|TRBV10-2|TRBJ1-1|once
TGCGCCAGCAGTGACCAGATGAACACTGAAGCTTTCTTT
CASSDQMNTEAFF
>TRBD2|TRBV10-3|TRBJ2-7|.
TGTGCCATCAGTTTTCTGAGGACTAGCGTTTCCTACGAGCAGTACTTC
CAISFLRTSVSYEQYF